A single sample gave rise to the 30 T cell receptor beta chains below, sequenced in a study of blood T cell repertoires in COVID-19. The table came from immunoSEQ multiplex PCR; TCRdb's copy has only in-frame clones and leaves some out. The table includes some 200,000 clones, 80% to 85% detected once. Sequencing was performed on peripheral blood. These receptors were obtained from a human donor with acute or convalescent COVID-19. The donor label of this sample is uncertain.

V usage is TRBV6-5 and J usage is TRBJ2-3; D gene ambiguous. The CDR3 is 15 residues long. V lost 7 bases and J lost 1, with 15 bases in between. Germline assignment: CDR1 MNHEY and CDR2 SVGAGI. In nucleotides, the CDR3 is TGTGCCAGCAATTTCGTCGGCCAGGGCACAGATACGCAGTATTTT. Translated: CASNFVGQGTDTQYF.

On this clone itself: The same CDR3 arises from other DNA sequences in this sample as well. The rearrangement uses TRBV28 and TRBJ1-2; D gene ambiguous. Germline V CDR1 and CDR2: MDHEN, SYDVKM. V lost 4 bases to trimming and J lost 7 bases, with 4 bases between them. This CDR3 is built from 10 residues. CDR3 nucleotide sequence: TGTGCCAGCAGTTCCATTGGCTACACCTTC. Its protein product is CASSSIGYTF.

The DNA for the CDR3 is TGCGCCAGCAGCACAGCCTACGAGCAGTACTTC. It yields the protein CASSTAYEQYF. This chain connects TRBV5-1 to TRBJ2-7; no clear D. V lost 4 bases, J lost 2 bases, and 4 bases lay in between. The CDR3 length is 11 residues. Germline V lookup: CDR1 SGHRS, CDR2 YFSETQ.

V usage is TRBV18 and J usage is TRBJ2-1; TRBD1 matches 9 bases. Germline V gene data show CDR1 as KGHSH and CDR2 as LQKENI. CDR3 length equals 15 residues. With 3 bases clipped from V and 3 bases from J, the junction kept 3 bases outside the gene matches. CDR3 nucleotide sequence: TGTGCCAGCTCACCGGGACAGGGTAGCTACAATGAGCAGTTCTTC. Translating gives CASSPGQGSYNEQFF.

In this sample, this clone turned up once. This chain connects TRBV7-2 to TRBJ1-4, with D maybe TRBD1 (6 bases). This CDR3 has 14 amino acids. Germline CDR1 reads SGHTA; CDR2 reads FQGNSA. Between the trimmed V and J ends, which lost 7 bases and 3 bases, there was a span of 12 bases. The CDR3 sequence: CASTQGRANEKLFF. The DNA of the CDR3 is TGTGCCAGCACTCAGGGGAGAGCTAATGAAAAACTGTTTTTT.

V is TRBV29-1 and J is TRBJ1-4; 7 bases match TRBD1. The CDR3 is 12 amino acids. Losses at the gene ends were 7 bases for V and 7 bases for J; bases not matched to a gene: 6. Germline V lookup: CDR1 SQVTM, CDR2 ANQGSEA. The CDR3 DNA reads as TGCAGCGCCCGGGACAGCGTTGAAAAACTGTTTTTT. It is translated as CSARDSVEKLFF.

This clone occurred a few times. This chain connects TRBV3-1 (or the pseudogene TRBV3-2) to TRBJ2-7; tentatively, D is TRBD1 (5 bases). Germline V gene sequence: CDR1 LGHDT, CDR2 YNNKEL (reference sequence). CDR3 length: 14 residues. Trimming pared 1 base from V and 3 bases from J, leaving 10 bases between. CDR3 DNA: TGTGCCAGCAGCCAAGGGGGCCACATCTACGAGCAGTACTTC. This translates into CASSQGGHIYEQYF.

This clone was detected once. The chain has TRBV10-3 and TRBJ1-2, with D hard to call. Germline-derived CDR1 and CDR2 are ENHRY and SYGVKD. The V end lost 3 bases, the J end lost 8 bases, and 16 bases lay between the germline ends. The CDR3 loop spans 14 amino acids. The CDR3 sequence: CAISDLGSLEGYTF. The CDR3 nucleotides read TGTGCCATCAGTGACCTCGGGTCTTTGGAGGGCTACACCTTC.

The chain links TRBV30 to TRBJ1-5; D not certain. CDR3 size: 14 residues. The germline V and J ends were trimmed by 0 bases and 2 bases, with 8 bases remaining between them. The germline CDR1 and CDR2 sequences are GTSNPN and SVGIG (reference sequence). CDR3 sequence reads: CAWSVRGGNQPQHF. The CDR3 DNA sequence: TGTGCCTGGAGTGTACGAGGTGGCAATCAGCCCCAGCATTTT.

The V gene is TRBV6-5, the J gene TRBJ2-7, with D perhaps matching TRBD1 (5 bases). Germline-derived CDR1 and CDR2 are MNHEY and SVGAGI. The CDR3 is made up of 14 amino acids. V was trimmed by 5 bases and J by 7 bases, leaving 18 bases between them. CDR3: CASSRQMRNREQYF. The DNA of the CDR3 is TGTGCCAGCAGTCGACAGATGCGGAACCGGGAGCAGTACTTC.

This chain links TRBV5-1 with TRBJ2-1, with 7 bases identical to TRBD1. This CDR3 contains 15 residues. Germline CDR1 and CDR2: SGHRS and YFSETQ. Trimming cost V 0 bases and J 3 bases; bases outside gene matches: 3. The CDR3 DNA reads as TGCGCCAGCAGCTTGGAGACAGGGAGCTACAATGAGCAGTTCTTC. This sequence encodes CASSLETGSYNEQFF.

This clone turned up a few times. CDR3 region: CASSRELAGNTDTQYF. The CDR3 DNA follows: TGCGCCAGCAGCAGGGAACTAGCGGGAAACACAGATACGCAGTATTTT. This rearrangement joins TRBV5-1 to TRBJ2-3; 10 nucleotides align to TRBD2. Looked up from germline, CDR1 is SGHRS and CDR2 is YFSETQ. J gave up 2 bases and V 4 bases, and 7 bases lay outside the gene matches. The CDR3 covers 16 residues. The variable domain in full, with the rest retrieved from reference TRBV5-1 and TRBJ2-3, is KAGVTQTPRYLIKTRGQQVTLSCSPISGHRSVSWYQQTPGQGLQFLFEYFSETQRNKGNFPGRFSGRQFSNSRSEMNVSTLELGDSALYLCASSRELAGNTDTQYFGPGTRLTVL.

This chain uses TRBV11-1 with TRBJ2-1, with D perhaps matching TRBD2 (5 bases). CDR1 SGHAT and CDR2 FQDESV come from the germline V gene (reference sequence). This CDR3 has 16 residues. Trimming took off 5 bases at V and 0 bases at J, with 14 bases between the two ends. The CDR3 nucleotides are TGTGCCAGCAGCCCTACCGGACTGAGCTCCTACAATGAGCAGTTCTTC. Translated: CASSPTGLSSYNEQFF.

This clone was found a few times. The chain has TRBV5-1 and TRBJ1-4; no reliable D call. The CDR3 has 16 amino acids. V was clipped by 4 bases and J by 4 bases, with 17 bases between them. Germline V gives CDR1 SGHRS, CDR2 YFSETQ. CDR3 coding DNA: TGCGCCAGCAGCCCAGGAGGGCTAGGTGGTAATGAAAAACTGTTTTTT. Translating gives CASSPGGLGGNEKLFF.

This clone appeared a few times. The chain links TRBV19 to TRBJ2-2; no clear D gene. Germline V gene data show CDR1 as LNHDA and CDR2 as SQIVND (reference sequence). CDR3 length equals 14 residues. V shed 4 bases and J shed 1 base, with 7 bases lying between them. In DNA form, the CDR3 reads TGTGCCAGTAGTAAGACAAGGAACACCGGGGAGCTGTTTTTT. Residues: CASSKTRNTGELFF.

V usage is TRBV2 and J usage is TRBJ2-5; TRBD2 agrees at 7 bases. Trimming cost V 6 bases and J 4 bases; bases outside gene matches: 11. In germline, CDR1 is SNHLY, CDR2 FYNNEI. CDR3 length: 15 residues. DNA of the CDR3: TGTGCCAGCAGCCCCGGGGCTAGCGGTTCAGAGACCCAGTACTTC. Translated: CASSPGASGSETQYF. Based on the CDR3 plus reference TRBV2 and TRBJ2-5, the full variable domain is EPEVTQTPSHQVTQMGQEVILRCVPISNHLYFYWYRQILGQKVEFLVSFYNNEISEKSEIFDDQFSVERPDGSNFTLKIRSTKLEDSAMYFCASSPGASGSETQYFGPGTRLLVL.

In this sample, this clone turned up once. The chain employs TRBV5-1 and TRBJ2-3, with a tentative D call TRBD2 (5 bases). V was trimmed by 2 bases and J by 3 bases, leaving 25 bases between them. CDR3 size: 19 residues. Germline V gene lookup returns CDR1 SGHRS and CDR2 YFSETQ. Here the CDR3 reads CASSFFEGSARTLTDTQYF. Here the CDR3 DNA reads TGCGCCAGCAGCTTCTTCGAGGGCTCCGCCAGAACCCTGACAGATACGCAGTATTTT. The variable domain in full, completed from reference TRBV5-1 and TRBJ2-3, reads KAGVTQTPRYLIKTRGQQVTLSCSPISGHRSVSWYQQTPGQGLQFLFEYFSETQRNKGNFPGRFSGRQFSNSRSEMNVSTLELGDSALYLCASSFFEGSARTLTDTQYFGPGTRLTVL.

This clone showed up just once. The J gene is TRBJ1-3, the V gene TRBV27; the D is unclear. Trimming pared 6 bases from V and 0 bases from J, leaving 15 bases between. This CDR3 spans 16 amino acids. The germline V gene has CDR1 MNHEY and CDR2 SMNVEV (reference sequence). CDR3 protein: CASSLPDTHSGNTIYF. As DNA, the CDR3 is TGTGCCAGCAGCTTACCTGACACGCACTCTGGAAACACCATATATTTT.

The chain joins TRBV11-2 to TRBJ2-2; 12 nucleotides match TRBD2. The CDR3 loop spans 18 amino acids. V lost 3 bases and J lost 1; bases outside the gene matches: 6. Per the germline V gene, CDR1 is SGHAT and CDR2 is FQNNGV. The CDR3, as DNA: TGTGCCAGCAGCTTCCAACTGACTAGCGGGAGGAACACCGGGGAGCTGTTTTTT. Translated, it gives CASSFQLTSGRNTGELFF.

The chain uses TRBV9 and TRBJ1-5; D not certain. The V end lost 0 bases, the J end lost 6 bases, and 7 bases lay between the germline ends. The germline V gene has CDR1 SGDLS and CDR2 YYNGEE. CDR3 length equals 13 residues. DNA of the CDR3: TGTGCCAGCAGCGTAGGTCCGGGTCAGCCCCAGCATTTT. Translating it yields CASSVGPGQPQHF.

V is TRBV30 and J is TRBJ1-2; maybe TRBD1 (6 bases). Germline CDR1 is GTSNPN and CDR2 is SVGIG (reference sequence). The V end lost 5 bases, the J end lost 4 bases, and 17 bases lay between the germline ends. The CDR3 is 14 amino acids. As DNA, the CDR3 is TGTGCCTGGGCCCCCCCGGGACACCCCTATGGCTACACCTTC. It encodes CAWAPPGHPYGYTF.

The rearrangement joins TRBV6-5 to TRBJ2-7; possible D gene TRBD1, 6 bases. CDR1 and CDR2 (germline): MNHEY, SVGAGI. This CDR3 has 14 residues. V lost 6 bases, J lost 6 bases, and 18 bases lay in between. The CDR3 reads CASRMTGGAREQYF. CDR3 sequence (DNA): TGTGCCAGCAGGATGACAGGTGGGGCTCGCGAGCAGTACTTC.

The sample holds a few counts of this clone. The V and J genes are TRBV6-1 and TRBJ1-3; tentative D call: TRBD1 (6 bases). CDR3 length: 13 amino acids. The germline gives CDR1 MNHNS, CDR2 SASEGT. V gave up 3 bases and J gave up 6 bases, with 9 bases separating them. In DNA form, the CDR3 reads TGTGCCAGCAGTGAGCCAGGGGCAAACACCATATATTTT. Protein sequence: CASSEPGANTIYF.

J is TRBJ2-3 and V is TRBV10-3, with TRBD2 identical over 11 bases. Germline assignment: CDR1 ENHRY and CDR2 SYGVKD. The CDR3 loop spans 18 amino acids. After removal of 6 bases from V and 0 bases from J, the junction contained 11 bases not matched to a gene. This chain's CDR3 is CAIRRRETSGTSTDTQYF. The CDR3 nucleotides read TGTGCCATCAGGCGGAGGGAGACTAGCGGGACCAGCACAGATACGCAGTATTTT.

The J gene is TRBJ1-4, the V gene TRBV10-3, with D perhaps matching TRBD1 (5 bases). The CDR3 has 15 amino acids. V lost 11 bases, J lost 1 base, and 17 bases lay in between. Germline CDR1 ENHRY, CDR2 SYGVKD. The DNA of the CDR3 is TGTGCCTCAAAGGGGATGCAAGAAACTAATGAAAAACTGTTTTTT. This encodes CASKGMQETNEKLFF.

The CDR3 loop reads CASSSLGDTQYF. The CDR3 coding sequence is TGTGCCAGCAGCTCACTCGGAGATACGCAGTATTTT. The chain carries TRBV28 and TRBJ2-3; D gene ambiguous. From germline, CDR1 is MDHEN and CDR2 SYDVKM. The V end was cut by 6 bases, the J end by 5 bases, with 9 bases between. The CDR3 totals 12 residues.

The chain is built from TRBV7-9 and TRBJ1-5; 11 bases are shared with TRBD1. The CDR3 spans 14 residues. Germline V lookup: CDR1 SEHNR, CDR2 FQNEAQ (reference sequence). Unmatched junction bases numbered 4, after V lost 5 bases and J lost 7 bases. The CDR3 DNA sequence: TGTGCCAGCAGCCCGGGACAGGGGGTGCAGCCCCAGCATTTT. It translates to CASSPGQGVQPQHF. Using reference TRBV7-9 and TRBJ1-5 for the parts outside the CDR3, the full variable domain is DTGVSQNPRHKITKRGQNVTFRCDPISEHNRLYWYRQTLGQGPEFLTYFQNEAQLEKSRLLSDRFSAERPKGSFSTLEIQRTEQGDSAMYLCASSPGQGVQPQHFGDGTRLSIL.

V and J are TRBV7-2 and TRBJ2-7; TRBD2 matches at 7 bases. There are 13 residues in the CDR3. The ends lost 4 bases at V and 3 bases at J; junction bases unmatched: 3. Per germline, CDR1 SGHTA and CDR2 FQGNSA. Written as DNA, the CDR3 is TGTGCCAGCAGCTCGGGACTAATCTACGAGCAGTACTTC. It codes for CASSSGLIYEQYF.

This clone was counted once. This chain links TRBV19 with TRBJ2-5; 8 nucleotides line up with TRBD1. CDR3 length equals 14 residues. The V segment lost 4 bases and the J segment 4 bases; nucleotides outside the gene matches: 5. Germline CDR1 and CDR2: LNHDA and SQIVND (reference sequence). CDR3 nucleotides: TGTGCCAGTAGTACGGGTACAGGGGGAGAGACCCAGTACTTC. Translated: CASSTGTGGETQYF.

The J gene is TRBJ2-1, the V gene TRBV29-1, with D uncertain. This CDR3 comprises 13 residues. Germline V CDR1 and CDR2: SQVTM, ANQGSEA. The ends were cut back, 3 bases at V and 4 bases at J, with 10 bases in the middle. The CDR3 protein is CSVDRSGYNEQFF. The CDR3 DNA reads TGCAGCGTTGATAGGTCGGGTTACAATGAGCAGTTCTTC.